Shown below are 32 T cell receptor beta chains from a single sample sequenced in a study of T-cell reconstitution after alpha-beta-depleted transplantation in children (dated by TCRdb to 2016 to 2018). Interpreted using the paper, the treatment or condition label stands for: allogeneic hematopoietic cell transplantation with graft depleted of TCRalphabeta T cells and CD19 B cells. Library creation used PCR. Sequencer: Illumina HiSeq 2500. Molecular barcoding was employed in the preparation of TCR libraries, with unique molecular identifiers being used to normalize TCRbeta repertoire quantification. TCRdb itself trimmed the public reads at Q25 with fastp, ran MiXCR and retained productive beta chains. A single entry per CDR3 protein holds the most common genes and DNA from its merged rows. The sample yields a few hundred thousand distinct CDR3 sequences; 10% to 15% were counted once. The top ten constitute 2.2% of the sample.

This specimen consisted of PBMCs, mostly from graft donor cells, obtained 360 days after TCRalphabeta/CD19-depleted stem cell transplant. These receptor sequences come from a male patient younger than 18 who had a stem cell transplant for acute myeloid leukemia, so the T cells may come from the graft donor.

This clonotype turned up a few times. CDR3 loop: CASSPPNLKQNALQETQYF. The CDR3 bases are TGTGCCAGCAGTCCTCCCAATCTTAAACAGAACGCCCTCCAAGAGACCCAGTACTTC. The rearrangement uses TRBV6-2 or TRBV6-3 and TRBJ2-5; D ambiguous. The germline gives CDR1 MNHEY, CDR2 SVGEGT. The germline V and J ends were trimmed by 5 bases and 1 base, with 26 bases remaining between them. The CDR3 has 19 amino acids.

This clonotype was detected a few times. The chain recombines TRBV5-1 with TRBJ2-1; no reliable D call. Germline V CDR1 and CDR2: SGHRS, YFSETQ. The CDR3 covers 15 residues. Trimming removed 3 bases from V and 4 bases from J, with 14 bases in between. CDR3 region: CASSYGVTNYNEQFF. The CDR3 DNA is TGCGCCAGCAGCTACGGCGTTACAAATTACAATGAGCAGTTCTTC.

The V and J genes are TRBV28 and TRBJ2-7; the D gene is possibly TRBD2 (7 bases). Germline CDR1 and CDR2: MDHEN and SYDVKM. This CDR3 has 13 residues. V gave up 8 bases and J gave up 3 bases, with 14 bases separating them. The CDR3 bases are TGTGCCAGCGCGGGGGCGGGGATCTACGAGCAGTACTTC. Translation gives CASAGAGIYEQYF.

This clonotype has only a few counts. The genes are TRBV29-1 and TRBJ1-2; a weak D match, TRBD1 (6 bases). The germline V gene encodes CDR1 SQVTM and CDR2 ANQGSEA. The V end was cut by 4 bases, the J end by 1 base, with 16 bases between. The CDR3 runs 15 residues. The CDR3 DNA reads as TGCAGCGTTGTAGGTACAGGGAAGTTTAACTATGGCTACACCTTC. Residues: CSVVGTGKFNYGYTF.

This clonotype was detected only a few times. J is TRBJ1-5 and V is TRBV12-3 or TRBV12-4, with 9 bases identical to TRBD1. After removal of 3 bases from V and 6 bases from J, the junction contained 9 bases not matched to a gene. The CDR3 is 16 amino acids. This CDR3 is CASSLSQGALPQPQHF. The CDR3 DNA is TGTGCCAGCAGTTTGTCACAGGGGGCGCTTCCTCAGCCCCAGCATTTT.

This clonotype was counted between two and nine times. The chain links TRBV14 to TRBJ1-5, with D maybe TRBD1 (6 bases). The length of the CDR3 is 13 residues. With 5 bases removed from V and 6 bases from J, the gap between germline ends came to 11 bases. Germline values: CDR1 SGHDN, CDR2 FVKESK. CDR3 nucleotide sequence: TGTGCCAGCAGCGTTACAGGGTCTCAGCCCCAGCATTTT. Its translation: CASSVTGSQPQHF.

As concerns this clonotype: One end of the junction varies from germline; a read error may be responsible. The chain uses TRBV5-6 and TRBJ2-7; possible D gene TRBD2, 6 bases. The CDR3 totals 14 residues. Germline V gives CDR1 SGHDT, CDR2 YYEEEE. Written as DNA, the CDR3 is TGTGCCAGCAGCGGAGGGGTGTCAGCCTACAAGCAGTACTTC. Its translation: CASSGGVSAYKQYF.

This clonotype showed up many times. The chain employs TRBV24-1 and TRBJ2-7; perhaps TRBD2 as D (5 bases). CDR3 length equals 14 residues. The V end was cut by 3 bases, the J end by 7 bases, with 15 bases between. Germline V lookup: CDR1 KGHDR, CDR2 SFDVKD. The CDR3: CATSDESTGREQYF. CDR3 DNA sequence: TGTGCCACCAGTGATGAGTCGACGGGAAGGGAGCAGTACTTC.

This clonotype appeared a few times. V and J are TRBV24-1 and TRBJ2-1; TRBD2 matches at 12 bases. Unmatched junction bases numbered 12, after V lost 4 bases and J lost 6 bases. The CDR3 sequence is 18 residues long. CDR1 KGHDR and CDR2 SFDVKD come from the germline V gene. CDR3 nucleotides: TGTGCCACCAGTGACTGGACCGGACTAGCGGGAAGAAGCAATGAGCAGTTCTTC. Translating gives CATSDWTGLAGRSNEQFF.

This clonotype has at least ten counts. The rearrangement uses TRBV28 and TRBJ1-1; a weak D match, TRBD1 (6 bases). V dropped 4 bases and J dropped 1 base, with 13 bases sitting between them. Germline CDR1 reads MDHEN; CDR2 reads SYDVKM. This CDR3 has 15 residues. The CDR3 loop reads CASSYTGLGNTEAFF. The DNA of the CDR3 is TGTGCCAGCAGTTACACAGGGTTGGGGAACACTGAAGCTTTCTTT.

Remarks on this clonotype: This may arise from a read error, as a much more abundant clone is one base away. The chain joins TRBV4-3 to TRBJ2-1; 8 bases match TRBD2. The CDR3 has 16 amino acids. Unmatched junction bases numbered 5, after V lost 1 base and J lost 3 bases. The germline V gene has CDR1 LGHNA and CDR2 YSLEER. The CDR3 region has the DNA TGCGCCAGCAGCCAAGCTGCTAGCGGGTTCTACAATGAGCAGTTCTTC. Translated, it gives CASSQAASGFYNEQFF.

This clonotype has a handful of counts. The genes are TRBV24-1 and TRBJ2-7; D not resolved. The CDR3 sequence is 16 residues long. V lost 0 bases and J lost 0, with 11 bases in between. Germline V gene lookup returns CDR1 KGHDR and CDR2 SFDVKD. The CDR3 here is CATSDLQTPPSYEQYF. The CDR3 DNA follows: TGTGCCACCAGTGATTTGCAAACCCCTCCCTCCTACGAGCAGTACTTC.

This clonotype appeared once. J is TRBJ2-5 and V is TRBV7-3; TRBD1 or TRBD2 may be the D gene (5 bases each). This CDR3 comprises 18 residues. V was clipped by 0 bases and J by 1 base, with 18 bases between them. Germline assignment: CDR1 SGHTA and CDR2 FQGTGA. The CDR3, as DNA: TGTGCCAGCAGCTTAACGGGGCTAGTGGGACGGACCCAAGAGACCCAGTACTTC. It is translated as CASSLTGLVGRTQETQYF.

This clonotype was seen repeatedly, ten times or more. The chain combines TRBV20-1 with TRBJ2-1; 9 positions agree with TRBD2. Germline trimming cut 4 bases from V and 6 bases from J; bases unmatched to any gene: 4. Germline values: CDR1 DFQATT, CDR2 SNEGSKA (reference sequence). This CDR3 region has 13 residues. CDR3 in amino acids: CSATGTSPNEQFF. CDR3 nucleotide sequence: TGCAGTGCTACCGGGACTAGCCCCAATGAGCAGTTCTTC.

The rearrangement links TRBV7-9 to TRBJ1-2, with 8 bases matching TRBD1. This CDR3 is 14 amino acids long. Trimming removed 4 bases from V and 4 bases from J; junction bases left unmatched: 5. Germline V gene lookup returns CDR1 SEHNR and CDR2 FQNEAQ (reference sequence). The CDR3 nucleotides read TGTGCCAGCAGCTCAACCACAGGGGGCTATGGCTACACCTTC. It translates to CASSSTTGGYGYTF.

This clonotype was counted many times. V and J are TRBV28 and TRBJ2-3, with D perhaps matching TRBD1 (6 bases). Looked up from germline, CDR1 is MDHEN and CDR2 is SYDVKM. V shed 4 bases and J shed 0 bases, with 11 bases lying between them. This CDR3 has 15 residues. This CDR3 is CASSSQGRSTDTQYF. The CDR3 bases are TGTGCCAGCAGTTCTCAGGGGCGGAGCACAGATACGCAGTATTTT. The variable domain in full, completed from reference TRBV28 and TRBJ2-3, reads DVKVTQSSRYLVKRTGEKVFLECVQDMDHENMFWYRQDPGLGLRLIYFSYDVKMKEKGDIPEGYSVSREKKERFSLILESASTNQTSMYLCASSSQGRSTDTQYFGPGTRLTVL.

This chain links TRBV20-1 with TRBJ2-7; D may be TRBD2 (6 bases). Germline V gene lookup returns CDR1 DFQATT and CDR2 SNEGSKA (reference sequence). The CDR3 spans 13 residues. V dropped 3 bases and J dropped 7 bases, with 16 bases sitting between them. The CDR3 reads CSARTLAKLEQYF. CDR3 bases: TGCAGTGCTAGGACACTAGCAAAGTTGGAGCAGTACTTC.

This clonotype has only a few counts. The chain recombines TRBV28 with TRBJ2-5, with D perhaps given as TRBD1 or TRBD2 (5 bases each). V was trimmed by 6 bases and J by 5 bases, leaving 22 bases between them. Germline CDR1 MDHEN, CDR2 SYDVKM. CDR3 length: 16 amino acids. The CDR3 region is CASRPEGFQDEETQYF. For the CDR3, the DNA is TGTGCCAGCAGGCCCGAGGGGTTTCAGGACGAGGAGACCCAGTACTTC. Using reference TRBV28 and TRBJ2-5 for the parts outside the CDR3, the full variable domain is DVKVTQSSRYLVKRTGEKVFLECVQDMDHENMFWYRQDPGLGLRLIYFSYDVKMKEKGDIPEGYSVSREKKERFSLILESASTNQTSMYLCASRPEGFQDEETQYFGPGTRLLVL.

This clonotype was counted only a few times. Written as DNA, the CDR3 is TGTGCCAGCTACCTCGACAGCTCTGGGGCCAACGTCCTGACTTTC. Residues: CASYLDSSGANVLTF. This chain uses TRBV12-3 or TRBV12-4 with TRBJ2-6; D possibly corresponds to TRBD1 (5 bases). V lost 8 bases to trimming and J lost 0 bases, with 11 bases between them. This CDR3 is 15 amino acids long.

The J gene is TRBJ2-3, the V gene TRBV5-1; 8 bases fit TRBD1. With 0 bases clipped from V and 4 bases from J, the junction kept 4 bases outside the gene matches. CDR1 SGHRS and CDR2 YFSETQ come from the germline V gene. The CDR3 consists of 15 residues. In DNA form, the CDR3 reads TGCGCCAGCAGCTTGGGAGACAGGGGTCCAGATACGCAGTATTTT. Its protein product is CASSLGDRGPDTQYF.

In this sample, this clonotype turned up a few times. V is TRBV28 and J is TRBJ2-6; D uncertain. There are 16 residues in the CDR3. Trimming left V 2 bases short and J 0 bases short, with 8 bases between. Germline V gene lookup returns CDR1 MDHEN and CDR2 SYDVKM. CDR3 protein: CASSLVRFSGANVLTF. The CDR3 region has the DNA TGTGCCAGCAGTTTAGTCAGATTCTCTGGGGCCAACGTCCTGACTTTC.

The chain couples TRBV27 to TRBJ2-7, with TRBD2 matching 9 bases. CDR1 and CDR2 from the germline V gene are MNHEY and SMNVEV (reference sequence). The CDR3 has 14 amino acids. The V gene end was trimmed by 5 bases and the J gene end by 6 bases; junction bases not matched to a gene: 8. CDR3 sequence reads: CASSILAGSVEQYF. CDR3 coding DNA: TGTGCCAGCAGTATCCTAGCGGGATCCGTCGAGCAGTACTTC.

This clonotype was seen only a few times. This chain uses TRBV29-1 with TRBJ2-2; perhaps TRBD1 as D (5 bases). This CDR3 region has 13 residues. The germline gives CDR1 SQVTM, CDR2 ANQGSEA. Trimming took 0 bases from V and 7 from J, leaving 9 bases between them. In DNA, the CDR3 is TGCAGCGTTGAAGATCTCAGGGACGGGGAGCTGTTTTTT. Translation: CSVEDLRDGELFF.

V and J are TRBV10-3 and TRBJ2-5, with 9 bases lining up with TRBD2. Looked up from germline, CDR1 is ENHRY and CDR2 is SYGVKD. The CDR3 contains 15 residues. J was trimmed by 3 bases and V by 3 bases; bases with no gene match: 5. In nucleotides, the CDR3 is TGTGCCATCAGTGAATGGCTAGCGGGAAAAGAGACCCAGTACTTC. Amino acid sequence: CAISEWLAGKETQYF.

In its sample, this clonotype was seen a few times. The chain joins TRBV18 to TRBJ2-7, with 10 bases fitting TRBD1. The CDR3 spans 15 residues. CDR1 is KGHSH and CDR2 is LQKENI in the germline V gene. V lost 6 bases to trimming and J lost 7 bases; unmatched junction nucleotides: 12. Here the CDR3 reads CASSLHTGTGAEQYF. CDR3 DNA sequence: TGTGCCAGCTCGCTTCATACCGGGACAGGGGCTGAGCAGTACTTC.

This chain joins TRBV29-1 and TRBJ2-2; perhaps TRBD1 as D (5 bases). The length of the CDR3 is 13 residues. Germline V gives CDR1 SQVTM, CDR2 ANQGSEA. V was pared by 6 bases and J by 7 bases, with 15 bases between. The CDR3 region has the DNA TGCAGCGTCTCCAGGGTGCTGAGCGGGGAGCTGTTTTTT. Protein product: CSVSRVLSGELFF.

A few counts support this clonotype. The V gene is TRBV20-1, the J gene TRBJ2-7, with 9 bases aligning to TRBD1. The CDR3 contains 14 residues. Germline V lookup: CDR1 DFQATT, CDR2 SNEGSKA (reference sequence). V was pared by 5 bases and J by 1 base, with 6 bases of the junction left unmatched. This CDR3 reads CSADPGQGSYEQYF. DNA of the CDR3: TGCAGTGCTGACCCGGGACAGGGTTCCTACGAGCAGTACTTC.

CDR3 region: CASSLVTSGRSYNEQFF. The CDR3 region has the DNA TGCGCCAGCAGCTTGGTGACTAGCGGGAGGTCCTACAATGAGCAGTTCTTC. The V call is TRBV5-1, the J call TRBJ2-1; 13 bases line up with TRBD2. The germline V gene has CDR1 SGHRS and CDR2 YFSETQ. V lost 0 bases to trimming and J lost 1 base; unmatched junction nucleotides: 1. There are 17 residues in the CDR3. Complete variable domain (other parts from reference TRBV5-1 and TRBJ2-1): KAGVTQTPRYLIKTRGQQVTLSCSPISGHRSVSWYQQTPGQGLQFLFEYFSETQRNKGNFPGRFSGRQFSNSRSEMNVSTLELGDSALYLCASSLVTSGRSYNEQFFGPGTRLTVL.

The chain combines TRBV5-1 with TRBJ2-2; 13 bases are shared with TRBD2. J gave up 2 bases and V 1 base, and 5 bases lay outside the gene matches. The germline V gene has CDR1 SGHRS and CDR2 YFSETQ. This CDR3 region has 18 residues. The CDR3 DNA sequence: TGCGCCAGCAGCTTGCGAGGACTAGCGGGAGTAAACACCGGGGAGCTGTTTTTT. Translated: CASSLRGLAGVNTGELFF.

This clonotype showed up many times. The CDR3 sequence is CSASMTGWGEKLFF. CDR3 DNA sequence: TGCAGTGCTTCGATGACAGGGTGGGGTGAAAAACTGTTTTTT. The rearrangement joins TRBV20-1 to TRBJ1-4; 7 bases map to TRBD1. Germline assignment: CDR1 DFQATT and CDR2 SNEGSKA (reference sequence). Trimming at V came to 5 bases and at J to 7 bases, leaving 10 bases not matched to a gene. The CDR3 covers 14 residues.

The rearrangement links TRBV27 to TRBJ2-5; 14 bases match TRBD2. CDR3 size: 20 residues. With 1 base clipped from V and 2 bases from J, the junction kept 12 bases outside the gene matches. Germline V gene lookup returns CDR1 MNHEY and CDR2 SMNVEV (reference sequence). CDR3 nucleotides: TGTGCCAGCAGTTTATTCGGACTAGCGGGAGGCGGGACCCTTCAAGAGACCCAGTACTTC. Translating gives CASSLFGLAGGGTLQETQYF.

Turning to this clonotype: One end of the junction varies from germline; a read error may be responsible. The chain has TRBV15 and TRBJ1-1, with TRBD1 matching over 9 bases. The length of the CDR3 is 23 residues. Germline V gene sequence: CDR1 LNHNV, CDR2 YYDKDF (reference sequence). Here the CDR3 reads CATSRDSPFPSITGTGQNTEGFF. CDR3 in DNA: TGTGCCACCAGCAGAGATTCCCCTTTCCCCTCCATTACCGGGACAGGGCAGAACACTGAAGGTTTCTTT. The complete variable domain, with remaining parts taken from reference TRBV15 and TRBJ1-1, reads DAMVIQNPRYQVTQFGKPVTLSCSQTLNHNVMYWYQQKSSQAPKLLFHYYDKDFNNEADTPDNFQSRRPNTSFCFLDIRSPGLGDTAMYLCATSRDSPFPSITGTGQNTEGFFGQGTRLTVV.